These 5 T cell receptor beta chains share one sample of origin, sequenced in a study of blood T cell repertoires in COVID-19. Clones were sequenced by immunoSEQ multiplex PCR, and TCRdb holds only the in-frame ones, with some missing. The profile shows 150,000 to 200,000 clones, 65% to 85% of them singletons. The sample consisted of peripheral blood. The receptors stem from a woman in her 30s with acute or convalescent COVID-19.

The V and J genes are TRBV4-2 and TRBJ1-3; a weak D match, TRBD1 (6 bases). Germline CDR1 is LGHNA and CDR2 is YNFKEQ. V was pared by 3 bases and J by 4 bases, with 16 bases between. The CDR3 length is 16 residues. CDR3 in DNA: TGTGCCAGCAGCCAGAAGAACAGGGCTGTAGGAAACACCATATATTTT. This gives the protein CASSQKNRAVGNTIYF.

The J gene is TRBJ2-7, the V gene TRBV14; no definite D call. Trimming took 0 bases from V and 2 from J, leaving 11 bases between them. CDR1 is SGHDN, CDR2 FVKESK, per germline. CDR3 size: 15 residues. The CDR3 reads CASSQDPVSTYEQYF. In nucleotides, the CDR3 is TGTGCCAGCAGCCAAGATCCAGTCTCCACCTACGAGCAGTACTTC.

This chain connects TRBV5-4 to TRBJ2-1; a possible D gene is TRBD2 (5 bases). The CDR3 has 16 amino acids. V gave up 0 bases and J gave up 4 bases, with 14 bases separating them. The germline V gene has CDR1 SGHNT and CDR2 YYREEE (reference sequence). CDR3: CASSLDSRTVYNEQFF. The CDR3 DNA sequence: TGTGCCAGCAGCTTGGATTCGCGGACTGTATACAATGAGCAGTTCTTC.

The V and J genes are TRBV2 and TRBJ2-5; 9 bases align to TRBD1. V gave up 6 bases and J gave up 5 bases; unmatched junction bases: 10. The V gene's germline CDR1 is SNHLY and CDR2 FYNNEI. The CDR3 is 15 residues long. Written as DNA, the CDR3 is TGTGCCAGCAGACAGGGACAGGGTTTTGCGGAGACCCAGTACTTC. As protein: CASRQGQGFAETQYF.

The chain joins TRBV19 to TRBJ2-7; the match to TRBD1 covers 9 bases. The V segment lost 5 bases and the J segment 7 bases; nucleotides outside the gene matches: 9. Germline V lookup: CDR1 LNHDA, CDR2 SQIVND (reference sequence). This CDR3 contains 14 residues. The CDR3 spells CASSPGQGWGEQYF. The CDR3 region has the DNA TGTGCCAGTAGTCCGGGACAGGGCTGGGGAGAGCAGTACTTC.